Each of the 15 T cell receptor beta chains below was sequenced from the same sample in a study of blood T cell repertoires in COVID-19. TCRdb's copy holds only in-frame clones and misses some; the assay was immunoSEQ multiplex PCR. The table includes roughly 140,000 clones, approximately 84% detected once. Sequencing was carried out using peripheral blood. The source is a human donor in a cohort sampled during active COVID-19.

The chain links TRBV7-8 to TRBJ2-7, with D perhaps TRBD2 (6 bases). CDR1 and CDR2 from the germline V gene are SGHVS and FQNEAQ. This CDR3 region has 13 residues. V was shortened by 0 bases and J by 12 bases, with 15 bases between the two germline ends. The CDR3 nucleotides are TGTGCCAGCAGCTTAGCGCGAGACACTAGCCTGTACTTC. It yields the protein CASSLARDTSLYF.

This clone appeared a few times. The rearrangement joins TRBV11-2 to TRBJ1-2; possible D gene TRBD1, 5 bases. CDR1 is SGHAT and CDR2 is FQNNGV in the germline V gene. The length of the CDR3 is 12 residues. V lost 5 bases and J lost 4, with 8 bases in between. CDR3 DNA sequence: TGTGCCAGCAGCCCGGGGGGCTATGGCTACACCTTC. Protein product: CASSPGGYGYTF.

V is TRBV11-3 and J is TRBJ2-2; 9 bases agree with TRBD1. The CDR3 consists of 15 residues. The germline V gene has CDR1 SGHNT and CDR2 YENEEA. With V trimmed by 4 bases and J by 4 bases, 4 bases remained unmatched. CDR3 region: CASSWDRDGTGELFF. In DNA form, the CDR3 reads TGTGCCAGCAGCTGGGACAGGGACGGCACCGGGGAGCTGTTTTTT. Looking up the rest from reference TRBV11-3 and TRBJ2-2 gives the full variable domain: EAGVVQSPRYKIIEKKQPVAFWCNPISGHNTLYWYLQNLGQGPELLIRYENEEAVDDSQLPKDRFSAERLKGVDSTLKIQPAELGDSAVYLCASSWDRDGTGELFFGEGSRLTVL.

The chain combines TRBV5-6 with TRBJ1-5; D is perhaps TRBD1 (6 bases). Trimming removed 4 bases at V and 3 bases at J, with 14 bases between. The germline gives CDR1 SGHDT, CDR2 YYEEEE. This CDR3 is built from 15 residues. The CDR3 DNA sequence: TGTGCCAGCAGCGGGGGGGCCGGAGACAATCAGCCCCAGCATTTT. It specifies CASSGGAGDNQPQHF.

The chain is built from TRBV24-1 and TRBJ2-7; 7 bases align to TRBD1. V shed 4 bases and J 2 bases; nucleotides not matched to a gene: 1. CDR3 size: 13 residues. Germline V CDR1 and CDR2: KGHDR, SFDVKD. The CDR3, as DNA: TGTGCCACCAGTGACGACAGGGCCTACGAGCAGTACTTC. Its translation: CATSDDRAYEQYF.

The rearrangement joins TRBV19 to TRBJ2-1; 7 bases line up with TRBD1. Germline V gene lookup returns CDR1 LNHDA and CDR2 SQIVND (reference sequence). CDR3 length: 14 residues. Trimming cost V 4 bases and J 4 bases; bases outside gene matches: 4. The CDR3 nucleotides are TGTGCCAGTAGTACCGGGACAGCGTACAATGAGCAGTTCTTC. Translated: CASSTGTAYNEQFF.

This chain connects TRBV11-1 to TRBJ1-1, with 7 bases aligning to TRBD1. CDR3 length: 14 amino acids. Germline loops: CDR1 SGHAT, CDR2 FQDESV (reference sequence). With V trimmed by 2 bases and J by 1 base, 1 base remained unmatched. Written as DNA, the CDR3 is TGTGCCAGCAGCTTAAGACAGGGGAACACTGAAGCTTTCTTT. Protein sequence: CASSLRQGNTEAFF.

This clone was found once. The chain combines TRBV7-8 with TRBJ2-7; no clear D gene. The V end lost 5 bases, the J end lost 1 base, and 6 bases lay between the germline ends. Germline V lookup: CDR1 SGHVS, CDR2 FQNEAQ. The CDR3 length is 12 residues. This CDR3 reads CASSLISYEQYF. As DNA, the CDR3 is TGTGCCAGCAGCCTAATTTCCTACGAGCAGTACTTC.

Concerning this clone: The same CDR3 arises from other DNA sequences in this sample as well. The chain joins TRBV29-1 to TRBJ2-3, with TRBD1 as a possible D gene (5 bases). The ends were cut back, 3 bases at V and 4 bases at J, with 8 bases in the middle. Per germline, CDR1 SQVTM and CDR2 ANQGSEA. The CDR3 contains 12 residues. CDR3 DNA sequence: TGCAGCGTTGAGAAAGGGGCAGATACGCAGTATTTT. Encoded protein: CSVEKGADTQYF.

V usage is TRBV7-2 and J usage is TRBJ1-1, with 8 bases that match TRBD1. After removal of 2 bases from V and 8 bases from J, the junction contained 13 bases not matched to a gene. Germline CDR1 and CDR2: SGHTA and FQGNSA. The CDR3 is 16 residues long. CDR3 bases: TGTGCCAGCAGCTTACCGCTAGGGCCAGGGGGCGCAGAAGCTTTCTTT. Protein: CASSLPLGPGGAEAFF.

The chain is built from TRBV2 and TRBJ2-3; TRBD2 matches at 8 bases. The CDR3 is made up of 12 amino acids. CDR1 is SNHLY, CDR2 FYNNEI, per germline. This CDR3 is CARESGGDTQYF. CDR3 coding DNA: TGTGCTAGGGAAAGCGGGGGAGATACGCAGTATTTT.

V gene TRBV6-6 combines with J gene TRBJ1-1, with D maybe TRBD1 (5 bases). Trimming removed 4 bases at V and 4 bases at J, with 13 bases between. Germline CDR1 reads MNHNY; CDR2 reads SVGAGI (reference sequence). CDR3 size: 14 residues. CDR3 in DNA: TGTGCCAGCAGTTCCCAGGGAAGAGGCACTGAAGCTTTCTTT. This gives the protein CASSSQGRGTEAFF.

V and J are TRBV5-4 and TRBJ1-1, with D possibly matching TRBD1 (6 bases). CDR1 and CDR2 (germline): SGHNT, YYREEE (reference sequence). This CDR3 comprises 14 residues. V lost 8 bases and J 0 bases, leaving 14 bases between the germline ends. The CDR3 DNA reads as TGTGCCAGTTTCTATGACAGGATGAACACTGAAGCTTTCTTT. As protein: CASFYDRMNTEAFF. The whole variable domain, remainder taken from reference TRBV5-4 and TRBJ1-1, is ETGVTQSPTHLIKTRGQQVTLRCSSQSGHNTVSWYQQALGQGPQFIFQYYREEENGRGNFPPRFSGLQFPNYSSELNVNALELDDSALYLCASFYDRMNTEAFFGQGTRLTVV.

The chain's CDR3 is CASSSQTSGDDEQYF. CDR3 bases: TGCGCCAGCAGCTCACAGACTAGCGGGGATGACGAGCAGTACTTC. V and J are TRBV5-1 and TRBJ2-7; the match to TRBD2 covers 11 bases. With V trimmed by 3 bases and J by 5 bases, 7 bases remained unmatched. Germline loops: CDR1 SGHRS, CDR2 YFSETQ. This CDR3 comprises 15 residues.

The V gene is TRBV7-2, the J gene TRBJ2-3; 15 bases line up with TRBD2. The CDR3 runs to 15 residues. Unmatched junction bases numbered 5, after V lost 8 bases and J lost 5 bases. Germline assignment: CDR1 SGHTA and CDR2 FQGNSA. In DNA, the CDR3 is TGTGCCAGCCTGGGACTAGCGGGGGGTTTAGATACGCAGTATTTT. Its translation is CASLGLAGGLDTQYF. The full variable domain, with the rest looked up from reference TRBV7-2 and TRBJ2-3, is GAGVSQSPSNKVTEKGKDVELRCDPISGHTALYWYRQSLGQGLEFLIYFQGNSAPDKSGLPSDRFSAERTGGSVSTLTIQRTQQEDSAVYLCASLGLAGGLDTQYFGPGTRLTVL.